This T cell receptor (beta chain) was retrieved from a study of cytomegalovirus exposure and HLA in healthy donors. Concerning this clone itself: What it recognizes is unknown.

Points from the study as a whole: When analyzed later, a missense DCLRE1C variant was found to be linked to TCR beta V- and J-gene trimming.

Unmatched junction bases numbered 5, after V lost 5 bases and J lost 0 bases. CDR3 length: 16 residues. Germline CDR1 reads PRHDT; CDR2 reads FYEKMQ (reference sequence). It was with 60 Vbeta and 13 Jbeta primers that the PCR ran. Measured with immunoSEQ multiplex PCR; TCRdb has only the in-frame clones, and not every one. The sample has 55,000 to 65,000 clones, roughly 84% seen once. This rearrangement joins TRBV13 to TRBJ1-3; TRBD1 matches at 9 bases. The sequence derives from a woman between 25 and 40 years old in good health and CMV-seronegative. The material sequenced was PBMCs. The CDR3 DNA follows: TGTGCCAGCAGCCACAGACAGGGGGACTCTGGAAACACCATATATTTT. Its protein is CASSHRQGDSGNTIYF. Full variable domain (remainder filled in from reference TRBV13 and TRBJ1-3): AAGVIQSPRHLIKEKRETATLKCYPIPRHDTVYWYQQGPGQDPQFLISFYEKMQSDKGSIPDRFSAQQFSDYHSELNMSSLELGDSALYFCASSHRQGDSGNTIYFGEGSWLTVV.